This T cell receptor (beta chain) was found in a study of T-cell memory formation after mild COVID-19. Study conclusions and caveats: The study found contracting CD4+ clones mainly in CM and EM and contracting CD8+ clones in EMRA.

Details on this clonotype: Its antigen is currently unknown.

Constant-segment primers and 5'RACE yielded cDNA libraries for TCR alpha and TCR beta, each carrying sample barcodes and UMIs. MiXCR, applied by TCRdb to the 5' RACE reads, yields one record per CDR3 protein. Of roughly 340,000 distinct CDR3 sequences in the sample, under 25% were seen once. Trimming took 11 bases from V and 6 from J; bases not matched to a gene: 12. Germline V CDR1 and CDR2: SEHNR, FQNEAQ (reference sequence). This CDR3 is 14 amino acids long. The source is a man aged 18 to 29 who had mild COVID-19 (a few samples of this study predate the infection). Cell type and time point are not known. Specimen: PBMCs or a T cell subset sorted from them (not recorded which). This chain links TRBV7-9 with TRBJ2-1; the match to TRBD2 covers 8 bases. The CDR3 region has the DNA TGTGCCGGGGCCCGCGGGGGGCCTGCCAATGAGCAGTTCTTC. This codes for CAGARGGPANEQFF.